Each of the 3 T cell receptor beta chains below was sequenced from the same sample in a study of neoadjuvant anti-PD-1 for oral cavity cancer. The repertoire was sequenced with immunoSEQ multiplex PCR; TCRdb's copy has only in-frame clones and lacks some. The sample lists around 62,000 clones; more than 65% were seen once. The starting material was PBMCs, obtained before nivolumab (anti-PD-1) treatment. Receptors originate from a person between 40 and 85 years old with oral cavity squamous cell carcinoma.

This rearrangement joins TRBV6-6 to TRBJ2-1; tentative D call: TRBD1 (5 bases). Between the trimmed V and J ends, which lost 5 bases and 9 bases, there was a span of 17 bases. This CDR3 is 14 amino acids long. Germline V gives CDR1 MNHNY, CDR2 SVGAGI (reference sequence). The CDR3 sequence is CASSGTGGPGEQFF. CDR3 coding DNA: TGTGCCAGCAGTGGAACAGGTGGACCCGGTGAGCAGTTCTTC.

V gene TRBV27 combines with J gene TRBJ2-7, with a possible D match to TRBD1 (5 bases). Germline lookup yields CDR1 MNHEY and CDR2 SMNVEV (reference sequence). Trimming stripped 8 bases from V and 8 bases from J, with 16 bases between. The CDR3 runs 12 residues. The CDR3 loop reads CASSQGPNKQYF. DNA of the CDR3: TGTGCCAGCTCGCAGGGCCCAAACAAGCAGTACTTC.

The table lists this clone with a count of one. This rearrangement joins TRBV30 to TRBJ2-7, with 9 bases matching TRBD1. The CDR3 runs to 15 residues. J was trimmed by 7 bases and V by 5 bases; bases with no gene match: 15. CDR1 and CDR2 from the germline V gene are GTSNPN and SVGIG (reference sequence). The CDR3 is CAWLPLGNRGQEQYF. The CDR3 coding sequence is TGTGCCTGGCTCCCCCTTGGGAACAGGGGGCAGGAGCAGTACTTC.